A selection of T cell receptor beta chains follows, all from one sample in a study of beta chain features in type 1 diabetes. Only in-frame clones appear in the TCRdb table, and some are missing; sequencing was by immunoSEQ multiplex PCR. The sample lists 200,000 to 250,000 clones, approximately 16% occurring once. The specimen was naive CD4+ T cells from blood. The receptors come from a man aged 25 to 45 with type 1 diabetes. Each CDR3 is given with its conserved first and last residue. A D gene is named only where the DNA matches it firmly. Size is stated for part of the rows, as once, few or many counts, or as a class when the clone is expanded.

clone_size	j_call	v_call	cdr3_length	d_call	cdr3_aa	cdr3_nt
few	TRBJ1-2	TRBV29-1	12	.	CSVEGHFYGYTF	TGCAGCGTTGAGGGGCACTTCTATGGCTACACCTTC
.	TRBJ2-3	TRBV10-3	14	.	CAISAEGSTDTQYF	TGTGCCATCAGTGCTGAGGGTAGCACAGATACGCAGTATTTT
.	TRBJ2-7	TRBV27	17	TRBD2	CASSSPGLAGLAHEQYF	TGTGCCAGCAGCTCGCCGGGACTAGCGGGATTAGCACACGAGCAGTACTTC
.	TRBJ2-4	TRBV15	14	TRBD1	CATSTGGTGAIQYF	TGTGCCACCAGCACCGGAGGGACAGGGGCCATTCAGTACTTC
few	TRBJ2-5	TRBV11-2	17	.	CASSLNLHPGSQETQYF	TGTGCCAGCAGCTTAAACTTGCATCCGGGGTCCCAAGAGACCCAGTACTTC
.	TRBJ2-5	TRBV4-1	15	TRBD2	CASSPGTSGGETQYF	TGTGCCAGCAGCCCAGGGACTAGCGGAGGCGAGACCCAGTACTTC
.	TRBJ2-5	TRBV9	11	.	CASSVGQTQYF	TGTGCCAGCAGCGTAGGCCAGACCCAGTACTTC
few	TRBJ2-1	TRBV7-2	15	TRBD2	CASRTGTSGYNEQFF	TGTGCCAGCAGAACCGGGACTAGCGGATACAATGAGCAGTTCTTC
few	TRBJ1-2	TRBV30	15	TRBD1	CAWKTTGGGHYGYTF	TGTGCCTGGAAAACCACGGGAGGGGGCCACTATGGCTACACCTTC
few	TRBJ2-1	TRBV2	12	TRBD1	CASSPLDREQFF	TGTGCCAGCAGTCCCCTGGACAGGGAGCAGTTCTTC
few	TRBJ2-5	TRBV7-9	12	.	CASSRYVETQYF	TGTGCCAGCAGCCGATACGTAGAGACCCAGTACTTC
.	TRBJ2-3	TRBV7-8	14	TRBD2	CASSVAGDADTQYF	TGTGCCAGCAGCGTAGCGGGAGATGCAGATACGCAGTATTTT
.	TRBJ2-4	TRBV28	14	TRBD1	CASSFLTGTNIQYF	TGTGCCAGCAGTTTCTTGACAGGGACGAACATTCAGTACTTC
.	TRBJ2-7	TRBV2	13	.	CASTRQVSYEQYF	TGTGCCAGCACTCGACAGGTCTCCTACGAGCAGTACTTC
few	TRBJ1-5	TRBV30	13	.	CAWSAQGIQPQHF	TGTGCCTGGAGCGCGCAGGGTATCCAGCCCCAGCATTTT
few	TRBJ1-2	TRBV29-1	12	.	CSVEEVRYGYTF	TGCAGCGTTGAGGAGGTTAGATATGGCTACACCTTC
.	TRBJ2-7	TRBV7-6	16	.	CASSLVEAGSSYEQYF	TGTGCCAGCAGCTTAGTTGAGGCCGGGAGCTCCTACGAGCAGTACTTC
.	TRBJ2-7	TRBV25-1	14	TRBD1	CASSEGTAYYEQYF	TGTGCCAGCAGTGAAGGGACAGCCTACTACGAGCAGTACTTC
few	TRBJ1-5	TRBV27	18	.	CASSPLGAGSTLRQPQHF	TGTGCCAGCAGCCCCCTCGGGGCGGGCAGCACGTTGAGGCAGCCCCAGCATTTT
.	TRBJ2-5	TRBV5-1	12	.	CASGQTEETQYF	TGCGCCAGCGGCCAGACGGAAGAGACCCAGTACTTC
few	TRBJ1-5	TRBV18	16	TRBD1	CASSPLGQGASQPQHF	TGTGCCAGCTCACCTCTGGGACAGGGGGCTTCTCAGCCCCAGCATTTT
.	TRBJ2-5	TRBV15	15	TRBD2	CATSRALAGSETQYF	TGTGCCACCAGCAGAGCCCTAGCGGGAAGTGAGACCCAGTACTTC
.	TRBJ2-1	TRBV20-1	11	.	CSARDLNEQFF	TGCAGTGCTAGGGACCTCAATGAGCAGTTCTTC
.	TRBJ2-7	TRBV5-1	15	.	CASSRGQNRAYEQYF	TGCGCCAGCAGCCGGGGCCAGAACAGGGCCTACGAGCAGTACTTC
.	TRBJ1-2	TRBV14	12	.	CASSQGGYGYTF	TGTGCCAGCAGCCAAGGCGGCTATGGCTACACCTTC
.	TRBJ1-2	TRBV25-1	16	TRBD1	CASSASQGEGALGYTF	TGTGCCAGCAGTGCCTCGCAAGGGGAGGGGGCGCTTGGCTACACCTTC
few	TRBJ1-2	TRBV29-1	10	.	CSVDDYGYTF	TGCAGCGTCGATGACTATGGCTACACCTTC
few	TRBJ2-1	TRBV14	17	TRBD2	CASSPFRTSGSYNEQFF	TGTGCCAGCAGCCCCTTTAGGACTAGCGGTTCCTACAATGAGCAGTTCTTC
.	TRBJ1-1	TRBV29-1	13	.	CSVERPQNTEAFF	TGCAGCGTTGAACGGCCACAGAACACTGAAGCTTTCTTT
.	TRBJ2-3	TRBV7-2	17	.	CASSFVGGPGGTDTQYF	TGTGCCAGCAGCTTTGTGGGAGGGCCAGGGGGCACAGATACGCAGTATTTT
few	TRBJ2-3	TRBV29-1	15	TRBD2	CSATPAGGRTDTQYF	TGCAGCGCCACGCCTGCGGGAGGGCGGACAGATACGCAGTATTTT
.	TRBJ2-7	TRBV29-1	14	.	CSVGMRLSSYEQYF	TGCAGCGTTGGAATGCGTCTCTCCTCCTACGAGCAGTACTTC
.	TRBJ1-2	TRBV5-6	11	.	CASSRTYGYTF	TGTGCCAGCAGCCGGACATATGGCTACACCTTC
few	TRBJ2-3	TRBV2	14	.	CASSEVLAGDTQYF	TGTGCCAGCAGTGAAGTATTAGCTGGGGATACGCAGTATTTT
.	TRBJ2-1	TRBV29-1	15	TRBD1	CSVRQLGQGVNEQFF	TGCAGCGTTAGGCAGTTGGGACAGGGGGTCAATGAGCAGTTCTTC
.	TRBJ2-2	TRBV10-3	14	.	CAISPDRNTGELFF	TGTGCCATCAGCCCCGACAGGAACACCGGGGAGCTGTTTTTT
.	TRBJ2-3	TRBV6-5	14	.	CASSYRLASDTQYF	TGTGCCAGCAGTTACCGGCTAGCATCAGATACGCAGTATTTT
few	TRBJ2-7	TRBV6-1	13	.	CAIRDGGVYEQYF	TGTGCCATCCGGGACGGAGGAGTCTACGAGCAGTACTTC
.	TRBJ1-1	TRBV28	13	.	CASSLVQNTEAFF	TGTGCCAGCAGTTTGGTGCAAAACACTGAAGCTTTCTTT
few	TRBJ2-7	TRBV18	13	.	CASSRTEGYEQYF	TGTGCCAGCTCACGCACGGAGGGCTACGAGCAGTACTTC
.	TRBJ2-5	TRBV5-1	12	.	CASSLTGETQYF	TGCGCCAGCAGCTTGACCGGGGAGACCCAGTACTTC